The sequence of this T cell receptor (beta chain) was determined in a study of CD8 T cells in ankylosing spondylitis. This clonotype was recorded a few times. As yet, its antigen is unknown. The study's findings and limits: Some of these motif variants have turned up before, in reports on reactive arthritis synovial fluid and blood. Several highly homologous variants made up a TCR beta motif, and this motif appeared characteristic of ankylosing spondylitis blood.

TCRdb re-derived calls from the 5' RACE reads in MiXCR, one entry per CDR3 protein. This table holds more than 400,000 distinct CDR3 sequences, roughly 5% found once. In germline, CDR1 is MNHNS, CDR2 SASEGT. The CDR3 consists of 15 residues. The V and J ends lost 4 bases and 1 base respectively, with 11 bases between them. What was sequenced was blood, either unsorted or a sorted T cell fraction (not recorded which). V is TRBV6-1 and J is TRBJ2-1; weak D call: TRBD2 (6 bases). This receptor was identified in a male donor with ankylosing spondylitis. The CDR3 coding sequence is TGTGCCAGCAGTGGGGACTTGGATTCCTACAATGAGCAGTTCTTC. Translated, it gives CASSGDLDSYNEQFF.